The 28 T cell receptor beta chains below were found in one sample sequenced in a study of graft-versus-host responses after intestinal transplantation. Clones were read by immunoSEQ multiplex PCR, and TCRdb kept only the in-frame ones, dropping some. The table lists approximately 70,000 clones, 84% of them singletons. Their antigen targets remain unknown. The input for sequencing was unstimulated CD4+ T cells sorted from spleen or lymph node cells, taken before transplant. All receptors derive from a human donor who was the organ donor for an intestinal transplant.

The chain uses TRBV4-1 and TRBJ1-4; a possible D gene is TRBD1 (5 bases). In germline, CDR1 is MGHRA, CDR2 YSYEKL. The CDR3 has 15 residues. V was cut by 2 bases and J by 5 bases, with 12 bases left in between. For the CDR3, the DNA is TGCGCCAGCAGCCAACCGACAGATGGGAATGAAAAACTGTTTTTT. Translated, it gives CASSQPTDGNEKLFF.

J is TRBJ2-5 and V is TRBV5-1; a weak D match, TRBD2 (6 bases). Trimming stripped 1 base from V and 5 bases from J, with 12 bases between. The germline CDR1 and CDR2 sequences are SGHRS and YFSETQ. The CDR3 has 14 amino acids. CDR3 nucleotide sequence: TGCGCCAGCAGCTTGTCTCTAGCGCGGGAGACCCAGTACTTC. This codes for CASSLSLARETQYF.

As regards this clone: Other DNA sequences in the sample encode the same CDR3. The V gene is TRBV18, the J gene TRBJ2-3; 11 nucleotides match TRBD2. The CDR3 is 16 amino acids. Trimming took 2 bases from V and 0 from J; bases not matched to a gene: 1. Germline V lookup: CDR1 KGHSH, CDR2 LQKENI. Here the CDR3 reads CASSPLAGGSTDTQYF. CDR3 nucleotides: TGTGCCAGCTCACCATTAGCGGGGGGGAGCACAGATACGCAGTATTTT.

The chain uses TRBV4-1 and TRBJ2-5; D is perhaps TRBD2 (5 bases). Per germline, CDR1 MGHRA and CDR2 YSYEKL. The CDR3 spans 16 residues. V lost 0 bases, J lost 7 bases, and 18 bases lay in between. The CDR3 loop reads CASSQDYRGLSATQYF. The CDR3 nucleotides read TGCGCCAGCAGCCAAGACTACCGGGGTCTGTCTGCGACCCAGTACTTC.

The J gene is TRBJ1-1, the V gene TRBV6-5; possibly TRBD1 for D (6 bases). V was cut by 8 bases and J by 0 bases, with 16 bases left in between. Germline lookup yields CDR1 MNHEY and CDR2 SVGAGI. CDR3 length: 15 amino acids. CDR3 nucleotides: TGTGCCAGCCGGTTCTCGGACAGTATGAACACTGAAGCTTTCTTT. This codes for CASRFSDSMNTEAFF.

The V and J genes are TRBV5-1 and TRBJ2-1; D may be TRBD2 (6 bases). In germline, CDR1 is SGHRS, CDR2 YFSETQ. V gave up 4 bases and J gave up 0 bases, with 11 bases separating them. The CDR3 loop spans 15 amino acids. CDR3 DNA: TGCGCCAGCAGCCGGGAGAGTGGCTCCTACAATGAGCAGTTCTTC. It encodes CASSRESGSYNEQFF.

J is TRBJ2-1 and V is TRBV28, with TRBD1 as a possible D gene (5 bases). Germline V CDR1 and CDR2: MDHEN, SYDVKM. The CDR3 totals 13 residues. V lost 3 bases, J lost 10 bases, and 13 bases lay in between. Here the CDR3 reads CASSFPRVGEQFF. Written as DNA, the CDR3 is TGTGCCAGCAGTTTCCCCAGGGTAGGGGAGCAGTTCTTC.

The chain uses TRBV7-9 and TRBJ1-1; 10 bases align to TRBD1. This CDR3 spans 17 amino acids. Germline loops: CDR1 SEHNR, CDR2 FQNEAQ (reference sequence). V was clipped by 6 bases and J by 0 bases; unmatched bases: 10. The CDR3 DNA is TGTGCCAGCAGGATTCCTCCGGGACAGGGGATGAACACTGAAGCTTTCTTT. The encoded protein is CASRIPPGQGMNTEAFF.

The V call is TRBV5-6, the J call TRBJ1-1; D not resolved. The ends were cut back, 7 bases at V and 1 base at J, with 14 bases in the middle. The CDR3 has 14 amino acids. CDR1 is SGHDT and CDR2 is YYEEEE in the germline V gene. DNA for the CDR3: TGTGCCAGCTCCTCTCCGCCGGGGAACACTGAAGCTTTCTTT. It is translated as CASSSPPGNTEAFF.

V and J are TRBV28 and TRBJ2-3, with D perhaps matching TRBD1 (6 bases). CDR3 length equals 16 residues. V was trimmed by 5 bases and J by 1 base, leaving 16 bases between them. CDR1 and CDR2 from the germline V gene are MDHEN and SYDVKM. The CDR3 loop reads CASSSPRGSGTDTQYF. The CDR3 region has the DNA TGTGCCAGCAGTAGCCCCAGGGGATCGGGCACAGATACGCAGTATTTT.

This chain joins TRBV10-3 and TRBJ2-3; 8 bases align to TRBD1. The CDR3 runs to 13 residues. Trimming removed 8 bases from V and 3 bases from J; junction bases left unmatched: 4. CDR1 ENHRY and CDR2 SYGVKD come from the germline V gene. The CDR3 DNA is TGTGCCATCTCCTACAGGGGGACAGATACGCAGTATTTT. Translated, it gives CAISYRGTDTQYF.

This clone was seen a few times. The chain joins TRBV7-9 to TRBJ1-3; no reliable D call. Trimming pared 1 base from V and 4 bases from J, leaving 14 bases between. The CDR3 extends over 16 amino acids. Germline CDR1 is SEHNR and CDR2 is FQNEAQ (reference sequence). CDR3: CASSLGTGNTGNTIYF. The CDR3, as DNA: TGTGCCAGCAGCTTAGGGACTGGAAATACGGGAAACACCATATATTTT. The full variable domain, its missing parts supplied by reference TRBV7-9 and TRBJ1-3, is DTGVSQNPRHKITKRGQNVTFRCDPISEHNRLYWYRQTLGQGPEFLTYFQNEAQLEKSRLLSDRFSAERPKGSFSTLEIQRTEQGDSAMYLCASSLGTGNTGNTIYFGEGSWLTVV.

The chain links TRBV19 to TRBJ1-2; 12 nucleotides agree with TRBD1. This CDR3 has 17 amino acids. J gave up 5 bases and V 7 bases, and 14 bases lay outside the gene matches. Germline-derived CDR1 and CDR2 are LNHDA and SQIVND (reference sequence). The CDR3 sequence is CASNPGTGGAGGYGYTF. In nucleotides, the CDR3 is TGTGCCAGTAACCCCGGGACAGGGGGCGCAGGAGGGTATGGCTACACCTTC.

CDR3 sequence (DNA): TGCGCCAGCAGCGAGCGCCCCGGGGGATATACGCAGTATTTT. Its translation is CASSERPGGYTQYF. This chain connects TRBV5-1 to TRBJ2-3; a weak D match, TRBD2 (6 bases). The V end was cut by 4 bases, the J end by 7 bases, with 16 bases between. The CDR3 totals 14 residues. The V gene's germline CDR1 is SGHRS and CDR2 YFSETQ. The full variable domain, with the rest looked up from reference TRBV5-1 and TRBJ2-3, is KAGVTQTPRYLIKTRGQQVTLSCSPISGHRSVSWYQQTPGQGLQFLFEYFSETQRNKGNFPGRFSGRQFSNSRSEMNVSTLELGDSALYLCASSERPGGYTQYFGPGTRLTVL.

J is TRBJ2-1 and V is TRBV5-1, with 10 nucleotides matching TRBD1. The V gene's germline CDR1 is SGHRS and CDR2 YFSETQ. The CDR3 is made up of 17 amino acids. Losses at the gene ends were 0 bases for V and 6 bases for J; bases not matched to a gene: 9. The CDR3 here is CASSLDLGQGVGNEQFF. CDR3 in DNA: TGCGCCAGCAGCTTGGATCTCGGACAGGGGGTGGGCAATGAGCAGTTCTTC.

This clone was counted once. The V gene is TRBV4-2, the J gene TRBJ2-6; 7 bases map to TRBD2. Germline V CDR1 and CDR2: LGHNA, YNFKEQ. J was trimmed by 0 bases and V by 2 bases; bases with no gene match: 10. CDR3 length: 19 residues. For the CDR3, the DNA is TGTGCCAGCAGCCAAAGTTGGGGGGGGTCGATCTCTGGGGCCAACGTCCTGACTTTC. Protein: CASSQSWGGSISGANVLTF.

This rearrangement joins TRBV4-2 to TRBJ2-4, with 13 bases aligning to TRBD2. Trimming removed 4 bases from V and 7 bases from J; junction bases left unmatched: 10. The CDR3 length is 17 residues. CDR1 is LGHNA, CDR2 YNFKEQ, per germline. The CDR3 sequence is CASSPQLAGGPGNIQYF. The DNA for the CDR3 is TGTGCCAGCAGCCCACAACTAGCGGGGGGGCCGGGGAACATTCAGTACTTC.

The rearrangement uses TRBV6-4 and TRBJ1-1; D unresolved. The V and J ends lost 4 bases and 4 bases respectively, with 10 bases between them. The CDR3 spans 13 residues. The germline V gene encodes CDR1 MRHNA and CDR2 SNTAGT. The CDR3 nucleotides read TGTGCCAGCAGTGTATCACGACTCACTGAAGCTTTCTTT. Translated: CASSVSRLTEAFF.

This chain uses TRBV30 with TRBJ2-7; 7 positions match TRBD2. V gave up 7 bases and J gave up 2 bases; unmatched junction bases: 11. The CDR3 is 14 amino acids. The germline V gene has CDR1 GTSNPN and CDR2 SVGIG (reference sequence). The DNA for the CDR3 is TGTGCCTCTCGTCAACGGGGGGTTCCCTACGAGCAGTACGTC. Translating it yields CASRQRGVPYEQYV.

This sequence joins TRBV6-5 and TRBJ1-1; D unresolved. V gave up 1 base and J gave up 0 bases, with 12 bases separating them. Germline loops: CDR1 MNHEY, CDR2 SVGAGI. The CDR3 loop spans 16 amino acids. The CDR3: CASSYFGRLMNTEAFF. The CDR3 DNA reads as TGTGCCAGCAGTTACTTTGGCAGGCTAATGAACACTGAAGCTTTCTTT.

In DNA, the CDR3 is TGTGCCAGCTCACCACCGAGGAGGGCAGGGACAGATACGCAGTATTTT. This translates into CASSPPRRAGTDTQYF. This chain uses TRBV18 with TRBJ2-3; the D gene is possibly TRBD2 (6 bases). Germline V lookup: CDR1 KGHSH, CDR2 LQKENI. The V gene lost 0 bases and the J gene lost 3 bases, with 13 bases spanning the gap. The CDR3 has 16 residues.

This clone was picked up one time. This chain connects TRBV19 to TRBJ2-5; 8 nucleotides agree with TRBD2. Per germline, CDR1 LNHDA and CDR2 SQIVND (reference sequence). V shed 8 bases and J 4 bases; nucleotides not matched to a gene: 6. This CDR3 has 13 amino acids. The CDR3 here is CASSGGLGETQYF. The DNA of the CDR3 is TGTGCCAGTTCGGGGGGGCTCGGAGAGACCCAGTACTTC.

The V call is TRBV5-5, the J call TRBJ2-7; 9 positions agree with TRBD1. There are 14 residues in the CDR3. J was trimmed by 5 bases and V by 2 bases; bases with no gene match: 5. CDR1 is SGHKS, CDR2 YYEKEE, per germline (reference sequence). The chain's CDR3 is CASSFGDRVDEQYV. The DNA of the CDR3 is TGTGCCAGCAGCTTTGGGGACAGGGTGGACGAGCAGTACGTC.

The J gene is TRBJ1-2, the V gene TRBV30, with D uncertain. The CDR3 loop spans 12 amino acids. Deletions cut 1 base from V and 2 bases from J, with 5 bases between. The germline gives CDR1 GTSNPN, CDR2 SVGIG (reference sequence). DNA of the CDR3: TGTGCCTGGAGTGGGGAGAACTATGGCTACACCTTC. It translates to CAWSGENYGYTF.

The CDR3 nucleotides are TGTGCCAGCAGCTTAGATCGCGGGGGAGGCGAGCAGTACGTC. This gives the protein CASSLDRGGGEQYV. The V gene is TRBV11-2, the J gene TRBJ2-7; 7 bases align to TRBD2. Losses at the gene ends were 0 bases for V and 6 bases for J; bases not matched to a gene: 5. The CDR3 has 14 amino acids. The germline V gene encodes CDR1 SGHAT and CDR2 FQNNGV.

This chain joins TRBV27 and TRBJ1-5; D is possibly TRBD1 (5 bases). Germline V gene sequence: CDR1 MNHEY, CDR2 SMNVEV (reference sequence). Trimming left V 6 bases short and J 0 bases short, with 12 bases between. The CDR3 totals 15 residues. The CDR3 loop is CASSTGQGSNQPQHF. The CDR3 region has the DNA TGTGCCAGCAGCACCGGGCAGGGTAGCAATCAGCCCCAGCATTTT.

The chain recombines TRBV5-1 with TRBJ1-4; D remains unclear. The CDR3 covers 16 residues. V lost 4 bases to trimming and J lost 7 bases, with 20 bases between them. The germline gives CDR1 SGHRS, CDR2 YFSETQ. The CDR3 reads CASSPRSAGLGEKLFF. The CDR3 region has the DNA TGCGCCAGCAGCCCCCGTTCTGCGGGGTTGGGTGAAAAACTGTTTTTT. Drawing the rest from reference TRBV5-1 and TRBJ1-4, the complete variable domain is KAGVTQTPRYLIKTRGQQVTLSCSPISGHRSVSWYQQTPGQGLQFLFEYFSETQRNKGNFPGRFSGRQFSNSRSEMNVSTLELGDSALYLCASSPRSAGLGEKLFFGSGTQLSVL.

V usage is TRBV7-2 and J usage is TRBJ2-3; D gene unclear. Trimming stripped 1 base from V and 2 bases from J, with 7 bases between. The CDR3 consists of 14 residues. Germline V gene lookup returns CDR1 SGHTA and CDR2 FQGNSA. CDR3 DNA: TGTGCCAGCAGCTTAGTACGAGACACAGATACGCAGTATTTT. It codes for CASSLVRDTDTQYF.